This T cell receptor beta chain was recorded in a study of Graves' ophthalmopathy and Graves' hyperthyroidism (dated by TCRdb to 2016 to 2019). Study-level background: Stable hyperthyroidism was defined as no progression to ophthalmopathy within 18 months of follow-up. The study used signatures of the TCR beta repertoire to tell Graves' ophthalmopathy apart from Graves' hyperthyroidism and to predict which patients would progress to ophthalmopathy. In total, around 140 blood samples were TCR-sequenced: around 42 ophthalmopathy, 80 or so hyperthyroidism and roughly 17 hyperthyroidism-to-ophthalmopathy patients. A discovery set of more than 90 patients (approximately 45 ophthalmopathy, 57 stable hyperthyroidism) was enrolled to explore V-J signatures distinguishing ophthalmopathy from hyperthyroidism. An independent validation cohort was composed of roughly 19 hyperthyroidism patients and more than 15 patients who later progressed from hyperthyroidism to ophthalmopathy. In roughly six hyperthyroidism patients, the T-cell repertoires found in thyroid tissue were compared with those found in blood. Following sample collection, hyperthyroidism patients were given methimazole at a starting dose of 30 mg daily, and ophthalmopathy patients were given high-dose intravenous methylprednisolone.

A word on this clonotype: Its antigen is still unknown. Per-nucleotide qualities are absent, and no much larger clonotype sits a single base away.

Based on the germline V gene, the CDR1 and CDR2 sequences are ENHRY and SYGVKD. The V end gives up 7 bases and the J end 9 bases, leaving 8 bases in the junction not matched to a gene. From its cysteine to its phenylalanine, the CDR3 spans 15 amino acids. This entry keeps only the CDR3 DNA: 45 bases, framed from base 1. TCR beta CDR3 regions were amplified from RNA transcripts for repertoire sequencing. A first-round RT-PCR used HTBI primers with the Qiagen OneStep RT-PCR kit, followed by a second-round multiplex PCR, size selection and purification. Libraries were sequenced on an Illumina HiSeq2000 using paired-end 100 bp reads. As for how the authors treated the data: SOAPnuke was used for read processing, and reads with adapters, uncalled bases, a mean Phred below 15, or no exact constant-primer or identifier match were discarded. High-quality paired reads were merged with COPE v1.2.5. Clonotypes were defined as unique nucleotide sequences and were aligned to IMGT TRB V, D and J references using MiTCR v1.1. The analysis was limited to V-J combinations with a frequency above 0.0001, which together covered just over 98% of the repertoires. For each V-J combination, a TCR clonal expansion and chaos score was defined as the ratio of F50 clonal expansion to chaos observed in the TCRdist matrix. Welch's t-statistics and random forest were used to narrow the features down to 10 to 15 V-J combinations, which were then fed into a naive Bayes classifier. Thyroid-blood repertoire similarity was quantified with the Morisita-Horn index. TCRdb trimmed the raw reads at Q25, called clones with MiXCR and kept productive beta chains. Rows with a matching CDR3 protein are joined into one entry that keeps the most common DNA and genes. TCRdb, not the authors, supplied the V and J calls. For this sample there are over a million distinct CDR3 sequences; about two fifths appear just once. The biggest ten clones account for around 10% of the sample.

Patients with hyperthyroidism were aged 18 to 65 years, had been newly diagnosed, and had a disease duration of less than 2 months. Patients with other autoimmune diseases, uncontrolled infections, pregnancy or lactation were excluded from the study. Clinical symptoms, serum thyroxine, TRAb, thyroid ultrasound and orbital computed tomography were used for diagnosis. Total RNA was extracted with Trizol reagent and quality-checked on an Agilent 2100 Bioanalyzer. On the study overall, not on this receptor specifically: Most expanded thyroid clonotypes with a frequency above 0.001 also appeared in blood, which suggests that blood repertoires may reflect the immune response in the thyroid. In cross-validation, the 13-signature model distinguished ophthalmopathy from stable hyperthyroidism with roughly 90% sensitivity and about 84% specificity, and in the test set the corresponding values were roughly 80% and 76%. In validation, the model predicted ophthalmopathy progression with nearly 71% sensitivity and around 72% specificity; some 13 predicted patients were CT-confirmed with GO in a median of 6.5 months. No statistical method was used to set the sample size in advance, and the investigators knew which group each participant was assigned to.

The receptor was isolated from an adult man with Graves' hyperthyroidism. Material: peripheral blood or thyroid tissue (not recorded which). The chain joins TRBV10-3 to TRBJ1-6, with 11 junctional bases fitting TRBD1. The sequenced DNA: TGTGCCATCAAAGGACAGGGGGCCCAAATTTCACCCCTCCACTTT. Its amino acids are CAIKGQGAQISPLHF.